The rows below give T cell receptor beta chains drawn from one sample of a study of blood T cell repertoires in COVID-19. Data came from immunoSEQ multiplex PCR; TCRdb stores just in-frame clones and leaves some out. This repertoire shows 300,000 to 350,000 clones, about nine tenths found once; its top ten account for 7% to 8%. The specimen was peripheral blood. The source is a woman between 70 and 85 years old with COVID-19, enrolled during active disease. Each CDR3 is given with its conserved first and last residue. The D gene is left open where the match is weak. Only some rows state a clone size, as once, few, many or a class for expanded clones.

d_call j_call clone_size v_call cdr3_nt cdr3_aa
TRBD1 TRBJ2-7 - TRBV28 TGTGCCAGCAGGAGGACAGGGGGCGCATCCTACGAGCAGTACTTC CASRRTGGASYEQYF
TRBD1 TRBJ1-5 - TRBV18 TGTGCCAGCTCCGTGACAGGGGTGAGAGTCGATCAGCCCCAGCATTTT CASSVTGVRVDQPQHF
- TRBJ2-3 - TRBV6-6 TGTGCCAGCAGCCCCCGAGGAGGTGAGAGTACGCAGTATTTT CASSPRGGESTQYF
TRBD2 TRBJ2-3 - TRBV4-1 TGCGCCAGCAGGAAGGGACTAGCGGGGGGGCGGAGCACAGATACGCAGTATTTT CASRKGLAGGRSTDTQYF
- TRBJ1-1 - TRBV6-5 TGTGCCAGCAGCTGGGACTTTAACACTGAAGCTTTCTTT CASSWDFNTEAFF
- TRBJ1-1 - TRBV6-5 TGTGCCAGCAGAAGGGGCTTAAGCACTGAAGCTTTCTTT CASRRGLSTEAFF
- TRBJ1-2 - TRBV24-1 TGTGCCACCAGTGATTTGGACAGCTACACCTTC CATSDLDSYTF
- TRBJ1-5 - TRBV21-1 TGTGCCAGCAGCAAAGCGGAGGACAGGCACTCCCTTCCCGTTAGCAATCAGCCCCAGCATTTT CASSKAEDRHSLPVSNQPQHF
TRBD1 TRBJ1-2 once TRBV2 TGTGCCAGCAGTGGACAGGGAATTTATTCTAACTATGGCTACACCTTC CASSGQGIYSNYGYTF
- TRBJ2-2 - TRBV10-1 TGCGCCAGCAGTGATAGCAGGGCATCTACCGGGGAGCTGTTTTTT CASSDSRASTGELFF
- TRBJ1-3 - TRBV2 TGTGCCAGCAGCCCTGAATTCGCAGGGCAAGGAAACACCATATATTTT CASSPEFAGQGNTIYF
- TRBJ2-7 - TRBV12-3/TRBV12-4 TGTGCCAGCAGTTTGGGGGGAGGCGAGCAGTACTTC CASSLGGGEQYF
TRBD2 TRBJ2-1 - TRBV4-2 TGTGCCAGCAGCCAAGGCGGTCGGACTAGCGGGACTACCTACAATGAGCAGTTCTTC CASSQGGRTSGTTYNEQFF
TRBD1 TRBJ1-5 - TRBV7-9 TGTGCCAGCAGCTTAGGGGGGACAGATCAGCCCCAGCATTTT CASSLGGTDQPQHF
- TRBJ1-2 - TRBV5-1 TGCGCCAGCAGCCCGACAGGTTCCGCGGATGGCTACACCTTC CASSPTGSADGYTF
TRBD1 TRBJ2-5 - TRBV29-1 TGCAGCGTTTTAGGACAGGGGCAGCAAGAGACCCAGTACTTC CSVLGQGQQETQYF
- TRBJ1-4 - TRBV7-9 TGTGCCAGCAGGTTAGGCCGCCCGGGGAGGCCTAATGAAAAACTGTTTTTT CASRLGRPGRPNEKLFF
TRBD2 TRBJ2-7 - TRBV30 TGTGCCTGGAGAGTGGCGGGGGGTAGCCACGAGCAGTACTTC CAWRVAGGSHEQYF
- TRBJ1-2 - TRBV27 TGTGCCAGCAGTTTATCGGCCGGACTTAACTATGGCTACACCTTC CASSLSAGLNYGYTF
- TRBJ2-7 many TRBV5-8 TGTGCCAGCAGCCAGGTACCCACCTACGAGCAGTACTTC CASSQVPTYEQYF
- TRBJ2-6 - TRBV5-1 TGCGCCAGCAGCCCCCTACAGGGATCGGGGGCCAACGTCCTGACTTTC CASSPLQGSGANVLTF
- TRBJ1-2 - TRBV19 TGTGCCAGTAGTGTGACAGTGACTTATGGCTACACCTTC CASSVTVTYGYTF
TRBD2 TRBJ2-1 - TRBV6-5 TGTGCCAGCAGTTCGACTAGCGGGGGAAGCAATGAGCAGTTCTTC CASSSTSGGSNEQFF
- TRBJ2-1 - TRBV18 TGTGCCAGCTCACCTAGTGTAGGGGTTGTGAATGAGCAGTTCTTC CASSPSVGVVNEQFF
TRBD2 TRBJ2-7 - TRBV3-1/TRBV3-2 TGTGCCAGCAGCCCCCCGGGACTAGCGGGGGACGAGCAGTACTTC CASSPPGLAGDEQYF
TRBD1 TRBJ1-1 - TRBV3-1/TRBV3-2 TGTGCCAGCAGCCTTGGGGCGACAGGGGGCACTGAAGCTTTCTTT CASSLGATGGTEAFF
- TRBJ1-2 once TRBV3-1/TRBV3-2 TGTGCCAGCAGCCCAATTCGGCAGGCTCCTAACTATGGCTACACCTTC CASSPIRQAPNYGYTF
TRBD2 TRBJ2-1 - TRBV7-6 TGTGCCAGCAGCTTTACTAGCGGGGGATCTCTTTACAATGAGCAGTTCTTC CASSFTSGGSLYNEQFF
TRBD1 TRBJ2-5 once TRBV30 TGTGCCTGGAGTGCCGGGACAGGGGGCTGGAGAGAGACCCAGTACTTC CAWSAGTGGWRETQYF
TRBD1 TRBJ2-3 - TRBV14 TGTGCCAGCAGCCTTACGACAGGGGCTTACACAGATACGCAGTATTTT CASSLTTGAYTDTQYF
TRBD2 TRBJ2-1 - TRBV28 TGTGCCAGCAGTTCCTTAGCGGGGGCCGCTAGGGAGCAGTTCTTC CASSSLAGAAREQFF
TRBD2 TRBJ2-2 - TRBV3-1/TRBV3-2 TGTGCCAGCAGCCAAGCAGCGGGGGCTGGAGCCGGGGAGCTGTTTTTT CASSQAAGAGAGELFF
- TRBJ1-1 - TRBV5-3 TGTGCCAGAAGCGTAGGAGGGGTCTTTGAAGCTTTCTTT CARSVGGVFEAFF
- TRBJ1-1 once TRBV11-2 TGTGCCAGCAGCTTCGACAGGGAAGCTTTCTTT CASSFDREAFF
TRBD1 TRBJ2-7 - TRBV18 TGTGCCAGCTCACTAGCGGACAGGGGTTACGAGCAGTACTTC CASSLADRGYEQYF
TRBD1 TRBJ1-5 few TRBV6-4 TGTGCCAGCAGTTTTGACAGGGCCCAGCCCCAGCATTTT CASSFDRAQPQHF
TRBD1 TRBJ2-5 - TRBV6-5 TGTGCCAGCAGTCTCACAGGGGAAGGAGAGACCCAGTACTTC CASSLTGEGETQYF
- TRBJ1-6 once TRBV6-4 TGTGCCAGCAGTGACTCCCGGACAGCGATTAATTCACCCCTCCACTTT CASSDSRTAINSPLHF
TRBD2 TRBJ2-1 - TRBV3-1/TRBV3-2 TGTGCCAGCAGCCTTAGCGGGGGGGCCCGGGATGAGCAGTTCTTC CASSLSGGARDEQFF